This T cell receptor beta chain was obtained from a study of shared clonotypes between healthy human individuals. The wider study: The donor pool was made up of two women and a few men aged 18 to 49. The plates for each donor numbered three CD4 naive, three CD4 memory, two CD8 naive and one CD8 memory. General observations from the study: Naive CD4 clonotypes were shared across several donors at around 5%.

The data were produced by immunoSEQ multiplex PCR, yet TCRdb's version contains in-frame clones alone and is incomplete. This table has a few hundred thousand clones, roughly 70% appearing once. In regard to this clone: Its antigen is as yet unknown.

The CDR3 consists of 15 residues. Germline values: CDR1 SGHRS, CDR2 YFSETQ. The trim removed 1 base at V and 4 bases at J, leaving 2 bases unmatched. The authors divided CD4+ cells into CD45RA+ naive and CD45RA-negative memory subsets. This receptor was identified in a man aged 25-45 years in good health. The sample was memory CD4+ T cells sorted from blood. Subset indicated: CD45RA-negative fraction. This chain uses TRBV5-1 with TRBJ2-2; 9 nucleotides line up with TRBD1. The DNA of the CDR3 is TGCGCCAGCAGCTTGACAGGGGGCATCACCGGGGAGCTGTTTTTT. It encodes CASSLTGGITGELFF.